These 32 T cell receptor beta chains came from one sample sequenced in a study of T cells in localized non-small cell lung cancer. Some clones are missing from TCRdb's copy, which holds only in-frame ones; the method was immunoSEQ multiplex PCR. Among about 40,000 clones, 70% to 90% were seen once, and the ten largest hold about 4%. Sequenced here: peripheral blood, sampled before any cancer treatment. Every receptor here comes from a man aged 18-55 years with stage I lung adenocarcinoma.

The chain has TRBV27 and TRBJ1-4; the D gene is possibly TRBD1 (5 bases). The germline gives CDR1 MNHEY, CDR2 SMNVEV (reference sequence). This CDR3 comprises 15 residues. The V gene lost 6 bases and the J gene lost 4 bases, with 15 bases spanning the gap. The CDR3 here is CASSVGVGLNEKLFF. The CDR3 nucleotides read TGTGCCAGCAGCGTGGGCGTGGGGCTTAATGAAAAACTGTTTTTT.

Here the CDR3 reads CASSRRGSYEQYF. The CDR3 DNA reads TGTGCCAGCAGCCGCAGGGGTTCCTACGAGCAGTACTTC. This chain joins TRBV7-9 and TRBJ2-7; possibly TRBD1 for D (6 bases). The CDR3 sequence is 13 residues long. Trimming removed 5 bases at V and 1 base at J, with 9 bases between. The germline V gene has CDR1 SEHNR and CDR2 FQNEAQ (reference sequence).

CDR3 protein: CASSLALMDSEQYF. Written as DNA, the CDR3 is TGTGCCAGCAGCTTAGCGCTAATGGACAGCGAGCAGTACTTC. The chain is built from TRBV7-9 and TRBJ2-7; the D gene is possibly TRBD1 (6 bases). CDR3 length: 14 amino acids. Germline CDR1 reads SEHNR; CDR2 reads FQNEAQ (reference sequence). Trimming cost V 0 bases and J 6 bases, with 12 bases left between them.

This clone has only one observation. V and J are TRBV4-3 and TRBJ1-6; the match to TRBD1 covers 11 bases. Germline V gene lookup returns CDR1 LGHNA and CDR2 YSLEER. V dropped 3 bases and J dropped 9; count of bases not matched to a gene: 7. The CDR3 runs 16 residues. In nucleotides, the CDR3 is TGCGCCAGCAGCCACGAAGAAGGACAGGGGGCTTCACCCCTCCACTTT. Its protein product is CASSHEEGQGASPLHF.

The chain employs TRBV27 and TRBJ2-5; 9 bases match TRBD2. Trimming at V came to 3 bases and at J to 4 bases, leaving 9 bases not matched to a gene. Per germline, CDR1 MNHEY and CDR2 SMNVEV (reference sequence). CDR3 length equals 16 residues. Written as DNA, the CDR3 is TGTGCCAGCAGTTTGGCGTCCGCGGGGGGGCGAGAGACCCAGTACTTC. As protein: CASSLASAGGRETQYF.

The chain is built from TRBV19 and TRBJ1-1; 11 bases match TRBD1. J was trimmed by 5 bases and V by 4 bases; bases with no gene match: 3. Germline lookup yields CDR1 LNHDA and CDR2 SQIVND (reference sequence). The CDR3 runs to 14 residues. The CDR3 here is CASSSGQGATEAFF. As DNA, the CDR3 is TGTGCCAGTAGTAGCGGACAGGGGGCTACTGAAGCTTTCTTT.

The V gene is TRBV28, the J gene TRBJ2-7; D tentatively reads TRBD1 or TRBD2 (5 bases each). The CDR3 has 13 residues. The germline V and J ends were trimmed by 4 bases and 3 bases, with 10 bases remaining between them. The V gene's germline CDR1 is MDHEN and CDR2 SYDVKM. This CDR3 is CASSSGGGYEQYF. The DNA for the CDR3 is TGTGCCAGCAGTTCGGGTGGGGGCTACGAGCAGTACTTC.

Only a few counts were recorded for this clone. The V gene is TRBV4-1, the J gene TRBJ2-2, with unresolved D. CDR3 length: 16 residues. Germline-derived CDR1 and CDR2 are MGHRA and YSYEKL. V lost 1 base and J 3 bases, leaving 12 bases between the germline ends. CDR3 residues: CASSQARLLDTGELFF. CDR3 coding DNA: TGCGCCAGCAGCCAAGCCCGACTTTTAGACACCGGGGAGCTGTTTTTT.

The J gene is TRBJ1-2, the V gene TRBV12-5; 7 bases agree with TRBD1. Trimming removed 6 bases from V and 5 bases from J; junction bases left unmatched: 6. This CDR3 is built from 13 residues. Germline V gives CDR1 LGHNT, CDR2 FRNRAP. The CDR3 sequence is CASGDGTVYGYTF. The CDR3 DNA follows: TGTGCTAGTGGGGACGGGACAGTATATGGCTACACCTTC.

CDR3 DNA sequence: TGTGCCAGCAGCTTAAAAGTGAACACTGAAGCTTTCTTT. Amino acid sequence: CASSLKVNTEAFF. The chain has TRBV7-3 and TRBJ1-1; D unresolved. Trimming removed 1 base from V and 0 bases from J, with 3 bases in between. The germline CDR1 and CDR2 sequences are SGHTA and FQGTGA. This CDR3 has 13 amino acids.

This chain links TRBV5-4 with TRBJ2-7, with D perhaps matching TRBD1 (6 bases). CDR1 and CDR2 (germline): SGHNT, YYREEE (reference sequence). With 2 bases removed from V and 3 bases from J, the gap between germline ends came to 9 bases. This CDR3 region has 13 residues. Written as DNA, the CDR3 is TGTGCCAGCAGCTTCAACAGGGTCTACGAGCAGTACTTC. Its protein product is CASSFNRVYEQYF.

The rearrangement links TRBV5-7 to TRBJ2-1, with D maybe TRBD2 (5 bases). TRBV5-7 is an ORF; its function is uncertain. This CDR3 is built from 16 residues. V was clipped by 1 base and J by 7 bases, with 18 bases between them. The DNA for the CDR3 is TGTGCCAGCAGCTTGTACCCCGAGGGTCATAGGAATGAGCAGTTCTTC. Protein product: CASSLYPEGHRNEQFF.

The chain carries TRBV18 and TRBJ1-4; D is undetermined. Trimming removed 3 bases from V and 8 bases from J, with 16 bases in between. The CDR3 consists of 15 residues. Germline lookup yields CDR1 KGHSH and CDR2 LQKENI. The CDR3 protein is CASSPVRVAEEKLFF. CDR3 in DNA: TGTGCCAGCTCACCGGTCCGGGTGGCGGAAGAAAAACTGTTTTTT. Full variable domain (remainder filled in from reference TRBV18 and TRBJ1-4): NAGVMQNPRHLVRRRGQEARLRCSPMKGHSHVYWYRQLPEEGLKFMVYLQKENIIDESGMPKERFSAEFPKEGPSILRIQQVVRGDSAAYFCASSPVRVAEEKLFFGSGTQLSVL.

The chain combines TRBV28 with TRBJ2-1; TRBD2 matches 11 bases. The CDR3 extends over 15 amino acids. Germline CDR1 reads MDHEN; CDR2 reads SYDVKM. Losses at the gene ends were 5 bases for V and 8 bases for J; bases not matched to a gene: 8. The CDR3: CASSQDSGGADEQFF. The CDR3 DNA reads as TGTGCCAGCAGTCAGGATAGCGGGGGGGCCGATGAGCAGTTCTTC.

CDR3 region: CASSRQGNEADTQYF. The CDR3 DNA is TGTGCCAGTAGTCGACAGGGGAATGAGGCAGATACGCAGTATTTT. The J gene is TRBJ2-3, the V gene TRBV19, with 8 bases lining up with TRBD1. CDR3 size: 15 residues. V shed 5 bases and J 4 bases; nucleotides not matched to a gene: 8. Germline lookup yields CDR1 LNHDA and CDR2 SQIVND (reference sequence).

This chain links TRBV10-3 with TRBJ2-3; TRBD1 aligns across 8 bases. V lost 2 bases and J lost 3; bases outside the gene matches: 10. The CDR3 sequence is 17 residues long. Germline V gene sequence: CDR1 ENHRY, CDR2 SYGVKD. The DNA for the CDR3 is TGTGCCATCAGTGAGAACGCAGGGGGCGCTCGGACAGATACGCAGTATTTT. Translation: CAISENAGGARTDTQYF.

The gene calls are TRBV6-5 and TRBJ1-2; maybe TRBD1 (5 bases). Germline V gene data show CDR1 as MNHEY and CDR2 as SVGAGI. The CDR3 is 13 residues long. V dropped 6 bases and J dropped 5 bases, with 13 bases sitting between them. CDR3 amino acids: CASSPGRAYGYTF. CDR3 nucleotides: TGTGCCAGCAGCCCAGGGAGGGCGTATGGCTACACCTTC.

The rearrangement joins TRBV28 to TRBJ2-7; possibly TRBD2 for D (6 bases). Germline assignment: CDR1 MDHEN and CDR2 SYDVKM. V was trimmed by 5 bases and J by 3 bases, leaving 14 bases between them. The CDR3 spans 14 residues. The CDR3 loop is CASSLRGMIYEQYF. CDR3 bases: TGTGCCAGCAGTCTCCGCGGGATGATCTACGAGCAGTACTTC.

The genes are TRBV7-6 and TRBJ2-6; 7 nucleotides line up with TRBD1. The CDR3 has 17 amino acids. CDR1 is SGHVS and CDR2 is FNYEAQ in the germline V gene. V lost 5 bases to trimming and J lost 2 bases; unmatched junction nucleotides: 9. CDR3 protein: CASSLRTGGTGANVLTF. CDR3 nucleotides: TGTGCCAGCAGCCTCAGGACAGGAGGCACTGGGGCCAACGTCCTGACTTTC.

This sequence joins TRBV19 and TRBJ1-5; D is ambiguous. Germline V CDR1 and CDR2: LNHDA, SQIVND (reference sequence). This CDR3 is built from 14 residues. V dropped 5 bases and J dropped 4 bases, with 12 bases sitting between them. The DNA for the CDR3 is TGTGCCAGTAGTTTTCAGCAAGGTAATCAGCCCCAGCATTTT. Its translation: CASSFQQGNQPQHF.

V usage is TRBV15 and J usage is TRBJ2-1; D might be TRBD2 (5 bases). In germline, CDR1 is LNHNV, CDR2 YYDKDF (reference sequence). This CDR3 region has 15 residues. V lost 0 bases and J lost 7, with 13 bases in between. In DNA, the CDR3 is TGTGCCACCAGCAGAGATGGGTTAACGGGAAATGAGCAGTTCTTC. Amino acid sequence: CATSRDGLTGNEQFF.

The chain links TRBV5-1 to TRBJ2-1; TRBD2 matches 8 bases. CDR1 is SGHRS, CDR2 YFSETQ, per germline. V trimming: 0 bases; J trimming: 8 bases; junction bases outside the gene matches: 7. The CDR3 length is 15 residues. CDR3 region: CASSLGVAGKDEQFF. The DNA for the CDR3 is TGCGCCAGCAGCTTGGGGGTAGCGGGGAAGGATGAGCAGTTCTTC.

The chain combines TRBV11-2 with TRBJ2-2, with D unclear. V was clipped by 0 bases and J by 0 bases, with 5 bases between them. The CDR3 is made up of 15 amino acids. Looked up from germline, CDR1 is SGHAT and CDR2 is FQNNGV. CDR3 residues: CASSLDRPNTGELFF. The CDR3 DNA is TGTGCCAGCAGCTTAGATAGGCCGAACACCGGGGAGCTGTTTTTT.

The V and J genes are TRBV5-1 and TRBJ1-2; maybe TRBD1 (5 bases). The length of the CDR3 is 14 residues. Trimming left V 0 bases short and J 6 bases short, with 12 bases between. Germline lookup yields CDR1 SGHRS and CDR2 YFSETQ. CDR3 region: CASSLAWGENGYTF. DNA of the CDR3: TGCGCCAGCAGCTTGGCCTGGGGGGAAAATGGCTACACCTTC.

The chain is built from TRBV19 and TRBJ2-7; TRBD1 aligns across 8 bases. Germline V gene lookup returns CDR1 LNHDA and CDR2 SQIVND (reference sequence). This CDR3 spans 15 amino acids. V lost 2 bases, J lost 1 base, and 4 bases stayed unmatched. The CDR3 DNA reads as TGTGCCAGTAGTATACTTGGACAGGGATCCTACGAGCAGTACTTC. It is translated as CASSILGQGSYEQYF.

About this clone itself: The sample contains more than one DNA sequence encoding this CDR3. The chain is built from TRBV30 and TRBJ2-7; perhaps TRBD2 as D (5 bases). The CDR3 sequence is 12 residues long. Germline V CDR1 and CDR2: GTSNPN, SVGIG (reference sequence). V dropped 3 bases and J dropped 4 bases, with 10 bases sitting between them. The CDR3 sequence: CAWRRDNYEQYF. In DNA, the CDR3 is TGTGCCTGGAGGAGGGATAATTACGAGCAGTACTTC.

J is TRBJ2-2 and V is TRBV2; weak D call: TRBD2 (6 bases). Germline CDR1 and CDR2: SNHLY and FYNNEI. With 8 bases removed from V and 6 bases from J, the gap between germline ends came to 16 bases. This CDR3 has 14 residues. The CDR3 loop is CASRQRAVAGELFF. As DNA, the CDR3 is TGTGCCAGCCGTCAGCGGGCCGTAGCCGGGGAGCTGTTTTTT. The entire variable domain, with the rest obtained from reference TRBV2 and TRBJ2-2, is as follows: EPEVTQTPSHQVTQMGQEVILRCVPISNHLYFYWYRQILGQKVEFLVSFYNNEISEKSEIFDDQFSVERPDGSNFTLKIRSTKLEDSAMYFCASRQRAVAGELFFGEGSRLTVL.

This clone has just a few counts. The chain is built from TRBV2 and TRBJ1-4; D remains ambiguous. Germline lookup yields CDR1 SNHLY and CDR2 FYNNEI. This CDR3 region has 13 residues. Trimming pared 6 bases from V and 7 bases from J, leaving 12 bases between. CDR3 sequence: CASRTRPVEKLFF. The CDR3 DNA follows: TGTGCCAGCAGGACTAGGCCAGTTGAAAAACTGTTTTTT.

CDR3 sequence reads: CASSVRGDQETQYF. The CDR3 DNA follows: TGTGCCAGCAGTGTGCGGGGGGACCAAGAGACCCAGTACTTC. The chain recombines TRBV2 with TRBJ2-5; TRBD2 aligns across 8 bases. The CDR3 length is 14 residues. Trimming at V came to 4 bases and at J to 0 bases, leaving 1 base not matched to a gene. Germline loops: CDR1 SNHLY, CDR2 FYNNEI.

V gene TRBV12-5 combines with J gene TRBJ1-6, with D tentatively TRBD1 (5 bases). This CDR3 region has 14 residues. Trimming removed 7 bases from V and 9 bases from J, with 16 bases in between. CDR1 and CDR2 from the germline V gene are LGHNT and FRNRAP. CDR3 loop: CASVRDGTGSPLHF. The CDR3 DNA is TGTGCTAGTGTAAGGGACGGCACGGGTTCACCCCTCCACTTT. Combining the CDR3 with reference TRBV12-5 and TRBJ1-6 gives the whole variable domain DARVTQTPRHKVTEMGQEVTMRCQPILGHNTVFWYRQTMMQGLELLAYFRNRAPLDDSGMPKDRFSAEMPDATLATLKIQPSEPRDSAVYFCASVRDGTGSPLHFGNGTRLTVT.

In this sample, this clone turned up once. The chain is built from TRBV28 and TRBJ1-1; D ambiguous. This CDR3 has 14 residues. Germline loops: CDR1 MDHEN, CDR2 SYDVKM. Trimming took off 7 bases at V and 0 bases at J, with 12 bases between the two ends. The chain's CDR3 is CASKNRNLNTEAFF. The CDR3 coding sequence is TGTGCCAGCAAAAACAGAAACCTGAACACTGAAGCTTTCTTT.

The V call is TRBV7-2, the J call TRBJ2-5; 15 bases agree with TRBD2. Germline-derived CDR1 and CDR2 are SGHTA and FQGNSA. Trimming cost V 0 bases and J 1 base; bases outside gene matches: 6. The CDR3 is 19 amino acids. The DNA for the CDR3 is TGTGCCAGCAGCTTAGCCCCGGGACTAGCGGGGGGTTCCCAAGAGACCCAGTACTTC. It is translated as CASSLAPGLAGGSQETQYF.